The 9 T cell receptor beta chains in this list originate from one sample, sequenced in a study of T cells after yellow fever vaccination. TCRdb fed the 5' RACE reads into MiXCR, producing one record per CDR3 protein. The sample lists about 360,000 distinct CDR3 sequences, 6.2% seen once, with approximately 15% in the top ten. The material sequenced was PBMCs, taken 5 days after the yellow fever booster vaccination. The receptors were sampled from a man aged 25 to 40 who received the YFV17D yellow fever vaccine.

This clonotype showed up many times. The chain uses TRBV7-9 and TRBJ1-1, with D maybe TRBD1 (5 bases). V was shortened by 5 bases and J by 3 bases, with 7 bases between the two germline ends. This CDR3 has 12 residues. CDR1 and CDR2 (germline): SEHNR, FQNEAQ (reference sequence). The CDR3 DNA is TGTGCCAGCAGCCCCAGGGACACTGAAGCTTTCTTT. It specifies CASSPRDTEAFF.

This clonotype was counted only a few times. The CDR3, as DNA: TGTGCCAGCAGCTTAGAGTCTACCTATGGCTACACCTTC. This codes for CASSLESTYGYTF. This chain links TRBV7-2 with TRBJ1-2, with D unclear. Per germline, CDR1 SGHTA and CDR2 FQGNSA. V was trimmed by 1 base and J by 4 bases, leaving 7 bases between them. This CDR3 region has 13 residues.

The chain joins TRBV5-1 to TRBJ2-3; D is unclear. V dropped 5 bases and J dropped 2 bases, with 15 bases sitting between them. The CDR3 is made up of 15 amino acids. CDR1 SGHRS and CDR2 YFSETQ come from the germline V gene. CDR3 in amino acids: CASRGNGQSTDTQYF. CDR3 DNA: TGCGCCAGCAGGGGGAACGGGCAGTCCACAGATACGCAGTATTTT.

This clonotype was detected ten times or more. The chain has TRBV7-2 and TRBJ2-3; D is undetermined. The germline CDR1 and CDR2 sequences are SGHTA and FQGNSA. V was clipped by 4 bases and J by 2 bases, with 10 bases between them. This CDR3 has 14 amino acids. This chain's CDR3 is CASSSDGPTDTQYF. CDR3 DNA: TGTGCCAGCAGCTCAGATGGCCCCACAGATACGCAGTATTTT.

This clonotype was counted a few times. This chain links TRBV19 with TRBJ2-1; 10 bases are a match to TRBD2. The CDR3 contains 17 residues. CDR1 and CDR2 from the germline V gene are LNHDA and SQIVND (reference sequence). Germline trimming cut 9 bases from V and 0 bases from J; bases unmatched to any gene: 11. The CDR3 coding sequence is TGTGCCAGCCACCTGAATAGCGGGGGGAGCTCCTACAATGAGCAGTTCTTC. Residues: CASHLNSGGSSYNEQFF.

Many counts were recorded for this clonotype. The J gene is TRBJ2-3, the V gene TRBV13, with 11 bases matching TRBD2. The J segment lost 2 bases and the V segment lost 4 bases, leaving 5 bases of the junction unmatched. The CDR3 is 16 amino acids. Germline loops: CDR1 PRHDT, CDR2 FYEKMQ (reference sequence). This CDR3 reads CASSSVAGGNTDTQYF. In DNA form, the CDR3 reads TGTGCCAGCAGCTCTGTAGCGGGAGGGAACACAGATACGCAGTATTTT. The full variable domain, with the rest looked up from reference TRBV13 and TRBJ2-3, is AAGVIQSPRHLIKEKRETATLKCYPIPRHDTVYWYQQGPGQDPQFLISFYEKMQSDKGSIPDRFSAQQFSDYHSELNMSSLELGDSALYFCASSSVAGGNTDTQYFGPGTRLTVL.

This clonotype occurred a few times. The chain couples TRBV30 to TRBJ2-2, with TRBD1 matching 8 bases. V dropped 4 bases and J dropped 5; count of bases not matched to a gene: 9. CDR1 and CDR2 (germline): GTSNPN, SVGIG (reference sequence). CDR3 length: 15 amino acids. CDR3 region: CAWNGQGSGTGELFF. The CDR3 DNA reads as TGTGCCTGGAATGGACAGGGCAGTGGAACCGGGGAGCTGTTTTTT.

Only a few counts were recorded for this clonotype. The CDR3 DNA reads as TGCGCCAGCAGCCCACGGACAGGGAGAGATGAGGATGAGCAGTTCTTC. It codes for CASSPRTGRDEDEQFF. This chain joins TRBV5-1 and TRBJ2-1, with TRBD1 matching 8 bases. V lost 4 bases and J lost 8; bases outside the gene matches: 14. This CDR3 contains 16 residues. Germline V gene data show CDR1 as SGHRS and CDR2 as YFSETQ. Full variable domain (missing parts from reference TRBV5-1 and TRBJ2-1): KAGVTQTPRYLIKTRGQQVTLSCSPISGHRSVSWYQQTPGQGLQFLFEYFSETQRNKGNFPGRFSGRQFSNSRSEMNVSTLELGDSALYLCASSPRTGRDEDEQFFGPGTRLTVL.

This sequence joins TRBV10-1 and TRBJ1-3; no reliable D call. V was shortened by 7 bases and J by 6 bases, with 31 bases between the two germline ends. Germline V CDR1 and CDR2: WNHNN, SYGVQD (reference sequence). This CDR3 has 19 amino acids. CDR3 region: CASTPLVQADTARENTIYF. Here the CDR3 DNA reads TGCGCCAGCACCCCCCTGGTTCAGGCTGATACCGCCCGAGAAAACACCATATATTTT.